This T cell receptor (beta chain) was sequenced in a study of cytomegalovirus exposure and HLA in healthy donors. Study-level findings and limits: As a later analysis revealed, the rate of TCR association differed by HLA locus, with DRB1 most and HLA-C fewest.

To note about this clone: No antigen is known for it.

CDR1 and CDR2 (germline): MNHEY, SVGAGI. V gave up 0 bases and J gave up 7 bases, with 9 bases separating them. The CDR3 length is 14 residues. Vbeta (60) and Jbeta (13) primers were used in the PCR. The assay was immunoSEQ multiplex PCR, and TCRdb's table has in-frame clones only and misses some. The data hold 150,000 to 200,000 clones, with about 77% observed a single time. Sequencing input: PBMCs. This receptor was taken from a young man in good health and CMV-seropositive. The rearrangement uses TRBV6-5 and TRBJ2-2; D is ambiguous. Written as DNA, the CDR3 is TGTGCCAGCAGTTACTCGCGATCATTCGGGGAGCTGTTTTTT. Its protein product is CASSYSRSFGELFF.